The present TCR beta chain was sequenced within a study of vaccination and CD4 T cells after COVID-19. Study-wide context: Recovered patients in the cohort numbered six men and four women, two of them Hispanic.

The Oncomine TCR Beta short-read assay was what sequenced the DNA obtained from cultured CD4+ T cells. TCRdb re-called the PCR reads with MiXCR, one entry per CDR3 protein. The repertoire has around 17,000 distinct CDR3 sequences, 70% to 75% of them found once; the top ten carry 15% to 20%. Study-wide results and limits: The authors studied relatively few convalescent patients and analyzed no early post-infection timepoints.

Notes on this clonotype: Antigen unknown.

Sample treatment: approximately nine-day PBMC culture with coronavirus spike peptide pools or control peptides (ViraFEST assay). The CDR3 contains 12 residues. Trimming took 6 bases from V and 4 from J; bases not matched to a gene: 3. Germline lookup yields CDR1 MNHNS and CDR2 SASEGT. The sequenced sample consisted of CD4+ T cells from blood, cultured in vitro. The J gene is TRBJ2-7, the V gene TRBV6-1; TRBD1 matches at 7 bases. This receptor was obtained from a human donor who had recovered from COVID-19. CDR3 loop: CASRGQLYEQYF. The CDR3, as DNA: TGTGCCAGCAGGGGACAGCTTTACGAGCAGTACTTC.